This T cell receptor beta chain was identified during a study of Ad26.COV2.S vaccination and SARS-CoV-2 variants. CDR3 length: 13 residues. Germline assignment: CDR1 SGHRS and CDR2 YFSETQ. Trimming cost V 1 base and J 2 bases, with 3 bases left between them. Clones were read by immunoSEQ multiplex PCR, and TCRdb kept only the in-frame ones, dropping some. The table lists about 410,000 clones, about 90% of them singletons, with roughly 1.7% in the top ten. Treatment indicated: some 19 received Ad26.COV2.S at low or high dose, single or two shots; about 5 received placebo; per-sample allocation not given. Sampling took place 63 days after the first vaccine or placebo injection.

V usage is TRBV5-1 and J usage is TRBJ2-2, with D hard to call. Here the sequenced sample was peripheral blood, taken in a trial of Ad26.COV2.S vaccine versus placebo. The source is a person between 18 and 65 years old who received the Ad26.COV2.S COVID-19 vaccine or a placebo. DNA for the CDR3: TGCGCCAGCAGCTTGACAAACACCGGGGAGCTGTTTTTT. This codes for CASSLTNTGELFF.